This TCR beta chain is drawn from a study of cytotoxic CD8 clonotypes in ibrutinib-treated CLL. This table comes from immunoSEQ multiplex PCR, and its TCRdb copy is limited to in-frame clones, with some not included. The sample lists 15,000 to 20,000 clones, about 70% occurring once. This CDR3 has 14 residues. Trimming took 2 bases from V and 5 from J, leaving 12 bases between them. Germline V gene data show CDR1 as MRHNA and CDR2 as SNTAGT. Sequencing used PBMCs, obtained before ibrutinib treatment. The gene calls are TRBV6-4 and TRBJ2-5, with D possibly called TRBD1 or TRBD2 (5 bases each). This clonotype originated in a human donor with chronic lymphocytic leukemia. The CDR3 region is CASSDAGAGETQYF. The CDR3 DNA reads TGTGCCAGCAGTGACGCCGGGGCTGGGGAGACCCAGTACTTC.